A selection of T cell receptor beta chains follows, all from one sample in a study of blood T cell repertoires in COVID-19. TCRdb's copy holds only in-frame clones and misses some; the assay was immunoSEQ multiplex PCR. The data contain approximately 390,000 clones, over 75% of them seen just once; the ten biggest clones take up roughly 2%. Material: peripheral blood. These receptors came from a woman aged 55-69 years with COVID-19, enrolled during active disease. Both conserved end residues are part of each CDR3. Fields, in order: D gene, clone size, J gene, V gene, CDR3 DNA, CDR3 protein. D genes are given only for firm matches. Clone sizes are given selectively: once, few, many, or a class where the clone is expanded.

>.|.|TRBJ2-7|TRBV18
TGTGCCAGCTCACCAAGTCGGGGGACTCACCAGTACTTC
CASSPSRGTHQYF
>.|many|TRBJ2-7|TRBV20-1
TGCAGTGCTAGTGGTCGGGTCGAGGGTGAGCAGTACTTC
CSASGRVEGEQYF
>.|.|TRBJ2-3|TRBV5-1
TGCGCCAGCAGCCTTAGCGGCTACTACTCAGATACGCAGTATTTT
CASSLSGYYSDTQYF
>TRBD2|.|TRBJ2-1|TRBV10-3
TGTGCCATCAGCGGACTAGCGGGGGGGTTCAATGAGCAGTTCTTC
CAISGLAGGFNEQFF
>.|.|TRBJ1-2|TRBV4-1
TGCGCCAGCAGCCAGGACGCGGGGGGGTATGGCTACACCTTC
CASSQDAGGYGYTF
>.|.|TRBJ1-2|TRBV27
TGTGCCAGCAGTTTCGGGGGGCGCGCGGGCTACACCTTC
CASSFGGRAGYTF
>.|.|TRBJ2-6|TRBV4-2
TGTGCCAGCAGCCAGCAGGGGTCTGGGGCCAACGTCCTGACTTTC
CASSQQGSGANVLTF
>.|.|TRBJ1-1|TRBV27
TGTGCCAGCAGTTTGGAGGCGAAAGGTAAAGCTTTCTTT
CASSLEAKGKAFF
>TRBD2|.|TRBJ2-7|TRBV7-9
TGTGCCAGCAGCTCCGGACTAGCGGCCCCCCTCGAGCAGTACTTC
CASSSGLAAPLEQYF
>.|.|TRBJ2-1|TRBV15
TGTGCCACCAGCAGAGATCTGCAGAACAATGAGCAGTTCTTC
CATSRDLQNNEQFF
>.|few|TRBJ1-1|TRBV24-1
TGTGCCACAAGCAAGGGGCAGGGAACTGAAGCTTTCTTT
CATSKGQGTEAFF
>.|.|TRBJ1-1|TRBV12-3/TRBV12-4
TGTGCCAGCAGTTTTGTCGGGGGCACTGAAGCTTTCTTT
CASSFVGGTEAFF
>.|.|TRBJ2-5|TRBV20-1
TGCAGTGCTAGTCTCGCGGGGGCGGAGACCCAGTACTTC
CSASLAGAETQYF
>TRBD1|.|TRBJ1-3|TRBV9
TGTGCCAGCAGCGCCGTCACAGGGGCCGTCGGTGGAAACACCATATATTTT
CASSAVTGAVGGNTIYF
>.|once|TRBJ2-2|TRBV19
TGTGCCAGTCAGGGTAGGAACACCGGGGAGCTGTTTTTT
CASQGRNTGELFF
>.|.|TRBJ2-5|TRBV3-1/TRBV3-2
TGTGCCAGCAGCCAAATCGGCGCGGGGACAGAGACCCAGTACTTC
CASSQIGAGTETQYF
>TRBD2|once|TRBJ2-7|TRBV15
TGTGCCACCAGCAGACTGGCGGGGGGCCCAGGTTTGGTGTACTTC
CATSRLAGGPGLVYF
>TRBD1|.|TRBJ1-6|TRBV30
TGTGCCTGGAGGGGACAGATCAATTCACCCCTCCACTTT
CAWRGQINSPLHF
>.|.|TRBJ2-7|TRBV5-1
TGCGCCAGCAGCCCAGCCGGTGGGCTCTCCTACGAGCAGTACTTC
CASSPAGGLSYEQYF
>.|.|TRBJ1-2|TRBV5-1
TGCGCCAGCAGCTTGGGACAACGGGGCTATGGCTACACCTTC
CASSLGQRGYGYTF
>.|.|TRBJ2-7|TRBV2
TGTGCCAGCAGTGAAGTGTCGAGGATCTCCTACGAGCAGTACTTC
CASSEVSRISYEQYF
>TRBD1|.|TRBJ1-1|TRBV5-1
TGCGCCAGCAGCTGGAGGGCAGGGACAGTGATCGGCACTGAAGCTTTCTTT
CASSWRAGTVIGTEAFF
>TRBD2|.|TRBJ2-3|TRBV5-6
TGTGCCAGCAGCTTGCTAGCGGGGGGCCTCAGCACAGATACGCAGTATTTT
CASSLLAGGLSTDTQYF
>.|.|TRBJ2-7|TRBV21-1
TGTGCCAGCAGCAAAGCCGACAGGGGGGGCTCCTACGAGCAGTACTTC
CASSKADRGGSYEQYF
>.|.|TRBJ1-2|TRBV30
TGTGCCTGGAGTCTCGTCGGAAATAGGGAGAGGTATGGCTACACCTTC
CAWSLVGNRERYGYTF
>TRBD1|.|TRBJ2-7|TRBV9
TGTGCCAGCAGCGAACGAACAGGGGGGTACGAGCAGTACTTC
CASSERTGGYEQYF
>TRBD1|.|TRBJ2-5|TRBV11-2
TGTGCCAGCAGGTTTATGGCGACATACAGGGGAGATGGAGAGACCCAGTACTTC
CASRFMATYRGDGETQYF
>.|.|TRBJ2-7|TRBV7-6
TGTGCCAGCAGCCCCGCGTCAGGGTTGGCGCCCTACGAGCAGTACTTC
CASSPASGLAPYEQYF
>TRBD1|.|TRBJ1-1|TRBV19
TGTGCCAGTAGACCACAGGGGGCCACTGAAGCTTTCTTT
CASRPQGATEAFF
>.|.|TRBJ1-4|TRBV30
TGTGCCTGGAGCGACGTAGGGGGAAAACTGTTTTTT
CAWSDVGGKLFF
>.|.|TRBJ2-1|TRBV7-9
TGTGCCAGCACCGGATCATTTGAGGGAGAACTAGCCAATGAGCAGTTCTTC
CASTGSFEGELANEQFF
>.|.|TRBJ1-4|TRBV18
TGTGCCAGCTCACCGCTGAGCGTAATTGGGAGGACTAATGAAAAACTGTTTTTT
CASSPLSVIGRTNEKLFF
>.|once|TRBJ2-7|TRBV6-2/TRBV6-3
TGTGCCAGCAGCCAAATTCAGGGTAGCGAGCAGTACTTC
CASSQIQGSEQYF
>TRBD1|.|TRBJ1-2|TRBV5-4
TGTGCCAGCAGCCCACAGACAGGGGGATACTATGGCTACACCTTC
CASSPQTGGYYGYTF
>TRBD2|once|TRBJ2-1|TRBV6-2/TRBV6-3
TGTGCCAGCAGTTCAACCCTAGCGGGGGCGTTCTTC
CASSSTLAGAFF